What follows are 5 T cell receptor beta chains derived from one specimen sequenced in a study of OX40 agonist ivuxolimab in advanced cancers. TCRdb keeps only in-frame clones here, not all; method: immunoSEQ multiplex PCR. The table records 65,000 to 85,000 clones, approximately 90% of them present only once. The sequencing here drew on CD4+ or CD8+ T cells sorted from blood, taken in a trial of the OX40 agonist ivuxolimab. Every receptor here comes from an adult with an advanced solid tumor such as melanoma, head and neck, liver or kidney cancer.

CDR3 amino acids: CASSLGYGESQETQYF. As DNA, the CDR3 is TGTGCCAGCAGCTTAGGGTACGGGGAGAGCCAAGAGACCCAGTACTTC. J is TRBJ2-5 and V is TRBV7-8; D may be TRBD2 (5 bases). The CDR3 consists of 16 residues. The germline V and J ends were trimmed by 1 base and 1 base, with 13 bases remaining between them. The germline gives CDR1 SGHVS, CDR2 FQNEAQ. The variable domain in full, with the rest retrieved from reference TRBV7-8 and TRBJ2-5, is GAGVSQSPRYKVAKRGQDVALRCDPISGHVSLFWYQQALGQGPEFLTYFQNEAQLDKSGLPSDRFFAERPEGSVSTLKIQRTQQEDSAVYLCASSLGYGESQETQYFGPGTRLLVL.

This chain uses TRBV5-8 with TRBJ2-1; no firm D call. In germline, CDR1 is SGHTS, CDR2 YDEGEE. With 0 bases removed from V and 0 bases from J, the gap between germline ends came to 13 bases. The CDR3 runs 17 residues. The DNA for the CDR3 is TGTGCCAGCAGCTTGGCTCGCAGGTCACTCTCCTACAATGAGCAGTTCTTC. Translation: CASSLARRSLSYNEQFF.

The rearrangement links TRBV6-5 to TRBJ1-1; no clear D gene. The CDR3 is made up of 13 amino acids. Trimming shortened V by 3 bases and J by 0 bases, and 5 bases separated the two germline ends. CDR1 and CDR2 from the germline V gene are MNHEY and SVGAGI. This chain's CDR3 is CASSYHLNTEAFF. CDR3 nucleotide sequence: TGTGCCAGCAGTTATCACCTGAACACTGAAGCTTTCTTT.

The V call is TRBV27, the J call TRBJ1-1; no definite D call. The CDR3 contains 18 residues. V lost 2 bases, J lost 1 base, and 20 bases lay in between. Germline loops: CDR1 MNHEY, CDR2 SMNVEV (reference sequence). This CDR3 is CASSLMPSNSQKNTEAFF. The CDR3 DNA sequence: TGTGCCAGCAGTTTAATGCCCTCGAACAGCCAGAAGAACACTGAAGCTTTCTTT.

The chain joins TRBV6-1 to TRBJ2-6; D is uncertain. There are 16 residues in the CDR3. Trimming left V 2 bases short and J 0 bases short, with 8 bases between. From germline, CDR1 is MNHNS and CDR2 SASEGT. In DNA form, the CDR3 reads TGTGCCAGCAGTGAAACACACGCCTCTGGGGCCAACGTCCTGACTTTC. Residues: CASSETHASGANVLTF.